One and the same sample provided the 32 T cell receptor beta chains below, sequenced in a study of blood T cells in healthy people across ages. The use of a sample-barcoded 5' primer and a J-beta primer mix characterized a second PCR of roughly 6 to 11 cycles. TCRdb itself ran the 5' RACE reads through MiXCR, one entry per CDR3 protein. Of some 1.4 million distinct CDR3 sequences listed, 42% are singletons. Sequencing used blood. The receptors shown here come from a woman between 18 and 30 years old in good health.

This clonotype is a singleton in its sample. The chain uses TRBV10-3 and TRBJ2-7, with TRBD1 identical over 8 bases. Trimming cost V 5 bases and J 5 bases; bases outside gene matches: 2. The germline V gene encodes CDR1 ENHRY and CDR2 SYGVKD. This CDR3 has 12 amino acids. CDR3 region: CAISTTGDEQYF. As DNA, the CDR3 is TGTGCCATCAGTACGACAGGGGACGAGCAGTACTTC.

The chain recombines TRBV5-5 with TRBJ1-1; maybe TRBD1 (5 bases). Germline loops: CDR1 SGHKS, CDR2 YYEKEE (reference sequence). Trimming took off 4 bases at V and 12 bases at J, with 16 bases between the two ends. The CDR3 extends over 12 amino acids. CDR3 residues: CASSIAHGGSFF. CDR3 DNA sequence: TGTGCCAGCAGCATAGCACATGGGGGGTCTTTCTTT. Together with reference TRBV5-5 and TRBJ1-1, the CDR3 gives the full variable domain: DAGVTQSPTHLIKTRGQQVTLRCSPISGHKSVSWYQQVLGQGPQFIFQYYEKEERGRGNFPDRFSARQFPNYSSELNVNALLLGDSALYLCASSIAHGGSFFGQGTRLTVV.

This clonotype was counted only a few times. CDR3 residues: CASSQKGGDEAFF. CDR3 nucleotide sequence: TGTGCCAGCAGCCAAAAGGGGGGTGATGAAGCTTTCTTT. The V and J genes are TRBV3-1 and TRBJ1-1; a weak D match, TRBD1 (6 bases). This CDR3 has 13 amino acids. In germline, CDR1 is LGHDT, CDR2 YNNKEL (reference sequence). V was clipped by 2 bases and J by 7 bases, with 11 bases between them. The full variable domain, completed using reference TRBV3-1 and TRBJ1-1, is DTAVSQTPKYLVTQMGNDKSIKCEQNLGHDTMYWYKQDSKKFLKIMFSYNNKELIINETVPNRFSPKSPDKAHLNLHINSLELGDSAVYFCASSQKGGDEAFFGQGTRLTVV.

V usage is TRBV5-4 and J usage is TRBJ2-4; either TRBD1 or TRBD2 may fit D (7 bases each). Between the trimmed V and J ends, which lost 4 bases and 0 bases, there was a span of 17 bases. CDR3 length equals 17 residues. CDR1 and CDR2 (germline): SGHNT, YYREEE (reference sequence). The CDR3 region is CASSEGQGGLAKNIQYF. DNA of the CDR3: TGTGCCAGCAGCGAAGGCCAGGGGGGGCTAGCCAAAAACATTCAGTACTTC.

This clonotype has more than one count but fewer than ten. CDR3 sequence reads: CSARVSRQETQYF. CDR3 DNA sequence: TGCAGTGCTAGAGTAAGTCGCCAAGAGACCCAGTACTTC. The chain employs TRBV20-1 and TRBJ2-5; D not resolved. V was pared by 1 base and J by 1 base, with 7 bases between. The CDR3 is 13 amino acids. Germline lookup yields CDR1 DFQATT and CDR2 SNEGSKA (reference sequence).

The chain employs TRBV10-3 and TRBJ1-4; D might be TRBD1 (6 bases). The V gene's germline CDR1 is ENHRY and CDR2 SYGVKD. The CDR3 covers 13 residues. Trimming took off 8 bases at V and 3 bases at J, with 10 bases between the two ends. CDR3 sequence reads: CAIGTGSNEKLFF. The CDR3 coding sequence is TGTGCCATCGGTACAGGGTCTAATGAAAAACTGTTTTTT.

The rearrangement links TRBV14 to TRBJ2-7; 11 bases are a match to TRBD2. V was pared by 2 bases and J by 3 bases, with 3 bases of the junction left unmatched. This CDR3 contains 15 residues. Germline values: CDR1 SGHDN, CDR2 FVKESK. DNA for the CDR3: TGTGCCAGCAGCCAACCGGGACTAGCGGTCTACGAGCAGTACTTC. Translating it yields CASSQPGLAVYEQYF.

The chain links TRBV18 to TRBJ2-1; D call uncertain. V lost 0 bases, J lost 6 bases, and 6 bases lay in between. The CDR3 runs 13 residues. Germline CDR1 reads KGHSH; CDR2 reads LQKENI. CDR3 DNA: TGTGCCAGCTCACCACCGGTTCTCAATGAGCAGTTCTTC. It specifies CASSPPVLNEQFF.

This sequence joins TRBV20-1 and TRBJ2-3; 7 nucleotides line up with TRBD1. The CDR3 sequence is 15 residues long. CDR1 and CDR2 (germline): DFQATT, SNEGSKA (reference sequence). Trimming cost V 6 bases and J 1 base; bases outside gene matches: 10. CDR3 protein: CSAVTTGRGTDTQYF. The CDR3 DNA reads as TGCAGTGCGGTCACGACAGGGCGCGGCACAGATACGCAGTATTTT.

V is TRBV6-5 and J is TRBJ2-1; 12 bases map to TRBD2. Trimming took 5 bases from V and 8 from J; bases not matched to a gene: 10. The CDR3 totals 16 residues. The germline gives CDR1 MNHEY, CDR2 SVGAGI. The chain's CDR3 is CASSPETSGRTHEQFF. The CDR3 DNA reads as TGTGCCAGCAGTCCGGAGACTAGCGGGAGAACCCATGAGCAGTTCTTC.

This rearrangement joins TRBV3-1 to TRBJ2-4; D is tentatively TRBD1 or TRBD2 (5 bases each). Germline V lookup: CDR1 LGHDT, CDR2 YNNKEL (reference sequence). The CDR3 length is 14 residues. The ends were cut back, 4 bases at V and 7 bases at J, with 14 bases in the middle. The CDR3 loop is CASSPPGRFNIQYF. The CDR3 DNA sequence: TGTGCCAGCAGCCCGCCGGGACGTTTTAACATTCAGTACTTC.

The chain is built from TRBV7-2 and TRBJ2-4, with D perhaps being TRBD1 or TRBD2 (5 bases each). V lost 1 base to trimming and J lost 13 bases, with 14 bases between them. Germline CDR1 and CDR2: SGHTA and FQGNSA. The length of the CDR3 is 13 residues. CDR3 region: CASSLGVQGEQYF. The CDR3 coding sequence is TGTGCCAGCAGCTTAGGTGTTCAAGGGGAGCAGTACTTC. Complete variable domain (other parts from reference TRBV7-2 and TRBJ2-4): GAGVSQSPSNKVTEKGKDVELRCDPISGHTALYWYRQSLGQGLEFLIYFQGNSAPDKSGLPSDRFSAERTGGSVSTLTIQRTQQEDSAVYLCASSLGVQGEQYFGAGTRLSVL.

This clonotype appeared a single time. The rearrangement links TRBV7-2 to TRBJ2-3, with D possibly matching TRBD1 (6 bases). The germline V gene has CDR1 SGHTA and CDR2 FQGNSA. The CDR3 loop spans 15 amino acids. Trimming took 6 bases from V and 3 from J, leaving 16 bases between them. In nucleotides, the CDR3 is TGTGCCAGCAGTTTACAGGGAGTAGTAACAGATACGCAGTATTTT. Translating it yields CASSLQGVVTDTQYF.

Points on this clonotype: A much larger clone lies one base from this, so it may be a read error. V is TRBV12-3 or TRBV12-4 and J is TRBJ1-1; D is possibly TRBD1 (6 bases). V shed 6 bases and J shed 1 base, with 9 bases lying between them. This CDR3 region has 13 residues. In DNA, the CDR3 is TGTGCCAGCAGGCAACAGGGGAACACTGAAGCTTTCTTT. The encoded protein is CASRQQGNTEAFF.

This chain links TRBV20-1 with TRBJ2-5; D possibly corresponds to TRBD1 (6 bases). Per the germline V gene, CDR1 is DFQATT and CDR2 is SNEGSKA (reference sequence). The V gene lost 6 bases and the J gene lost 5 bases, with 16 bases spanning the gap. There are 13 residues in the CDR3. The CDR3 is CSAPQGSEETQYF. The CDR3 DNA sequence: TGCAGTGCGCCACAGGGTAGCGAGGAGACCCAGTACTTC.

CDR3 sequence: CASPAYNEQFF. In DNA form, the CDR3 reads TGTGCTAGTCCGGCGTACAATGAGCAGTTCTTC. The rearrangement links TRBV12-5 to TRBJ2-1; D is unresolved. The CDR3 loop spans 11 amino acids. The germline V gene has CDR1 LGHNT and CDR2 FRNRAP. Trimming left V 8 bases short and J 4 bases short, with 6 bases between.

The V gene is TRBV28, the J gene TRBJ2-5; tentatively, D is TRBD1 (6 bases). Looked up from germline, CDR1 is MDHEN and CDR2 is SYDVKM. This CDR3 is 15 amino acids long. V was trimmed by 5 bases and J by 1 base, leaving 14 bases between them. This CDR3 reads CASSPVGTSQETQYF. In DNA form, the CDR3 reads TGTGCCAGCAGTCCGGTGGGGACAAGCCAAGAGACCCAGTACTTC.

As regards this clonotype: One end of the junction varies from germline; a read error may be responsible. This chain joins TRBV3-1 and TRBJ2-7; TRBD2 is a possible D gene (6 bases). Germline V CDR1 and CDR2: LGHDT, YNNKEL (reference sequence). This CDR3 has 14 amino acids. The CDR3, as DNA: TGTGCCAGCAGCCAATCCCGTGCCCCGGGGGAGCGGTACTTC. Translated: CASSQSRAPGERYF.

The chain employs TRBV20-1 and TRBJ1-2; 8 nucleotides match TRBD1. After removal of 7 bases from V and 2 bases from J, the junction contained 6 bases not matched to a gene. The CDR3 is 13 residues long. Germline CDR1 and CDR2: DFQATT and SNEGSKA (reference sequence). CDR3 coding DNA: TGCAGTGTTCTACAGGGGGTAAACTATGGCTACACCTTC. Translated, it gives CSVLQGVNYGYTF.

This clonotype was detected only a few times. This chain links TRBV20-1 with TRBJ2-3; TRBD2 matches 13 bases. The CDR3 contains 17 residues. V gave up 3 bases and J gave up 2 bases; unmatched junction bases: 8. Germline lookup yields CDR1 DFQATT and CDR2 SNEGSKA (reference sequence). The CDR3 here is CSARVTSGRRATDTQYF. DNA of the CDR3: TGCAGTGCTAGGGTGACTAGCGGGAGGAGGGCCACAGATACGCAGTATTTT.

This chain connects TRBV10-3 to TRBJ2-7, with 7 nucleotides matching TRBD1. Germline V lookup: CDR1 ENHRY, CDR2 SYGVKD. The V segment lost 6 bases and the J segment 1 base; nucleotides outside the gene matches: 9. CDR3 length: 15 residues. CDR3 DNA: TGTGCCATCAGCCGATCCCCGGGACAGTCCTACGAGCAGTACTTC. Protein product: CAISRSPGQSYEQYF.

V usage is TRBV2 and J usage is TRBJ1-4; 7 bases fit TRBD1. The CDR3 has 15 residues. Looked up from germline, CDR1 is SNHLY and CDR2 is FYNNEI. Trimming at V came to 4 bases and at J to 5 bases, leaving 7 bases not matched to a gene. The DNA for the CDR3 is TGTGCCAGCAGTGCCGAGGGACAGACGAATGAAAAACTGTTTTTT. This gives the protein CASSAEGQTNEKLFF. Drawing the rest from reference TRBV2 and TRBJ1-4, the complete variable domain is EPEVTQTPSHQVTQMGQEVILRCVPISNHLYFYWYRQILGQKVEFLVSFYNNEISEKSEIFDDQFSVERPDGSNFTLKIRSTKLEDSAMYFCASSAEGQTNEKLFFGSGTQLSVL.

The genes are TRBV27 and TRBJ2-3; TRBD1 matches at 9 bases. Germline V gives CDR1 MNHEY, CDR2 SMNVEV (reference sequence). The junction had 14 bases not matched to a gene; V was cut back by 4 bases and J by 3 bases. This CDR3 comprises 18 residues. Here the CDR3 DNA reads TGTGCCAGCAGTTCCTGCTTGGACAGGGGTAGCGAGACAGATACGCAGTATTTT. Its translation is CASSSCLDRGSETDTQYF.

The chain has TRBV20-1 and TRBJ2-3, with D uncertain. The CDR3 extends over 14 amino acids. V lost 2 bases, J lost 2 bases, and 11 bases lay in between. Germline V gives CDR1 DFQATT, CDR2 SNEGSKA (reference sequence). The CDR3 reads CSARSPLNTDTQYF. CDR3 coding DNA: TGCAGTGCTAGATCCCCCTTAAACACAGATACGCAGTATTTT.

V and J are TRBV20-1 and TRBJ1-1; possibly TRBD1 for D (5 bases). The V gene's germline CDR1 is DFQATT and CDR2 SNEGSKA (reference sequence). The CDR3 sequence is 12 residues long. Trimming removed 4 bases at V and 7 bases at J, with 13 bases between. The CDR3 nucleotides are TGCAGTGCTACAGTCGGGGGTTTTGAAGCTTTCTTT. This gives the protein CSATVGGFEAFF.

This clonotype was picked up a small number of times. V is TRBV7-3 and J is TRBJ2-7; D unclear. The tail of the sequence fits TRBJ2-5 better, so the J call may be wrong. The CDR3 sequence is 13 residues long. Germline V gives CDR1 SGHTA, CDR2 FQGTGA. The CDR3 region is CASSGIEDETQYF. In DNA form, the CDR3 reads TGTGCCAGCAGCGGAATTGAGGATGAGACCCAGTACTTC.

The chain carries TRBV12-3 or TRBV12-4 and TRBJ2-6; unclear D gene. V was pared by 4 bases and J by 0 bases, with 10 bases between. This CDR3 region has 16 residues. CDR3 residues: CASSSDGASGANVLTF. The CDR3 coding sequence is TGTGCCAGCAGTTCCGACGGAGCCTCTGGGGCCAACGTCCTGACTTTC.

DNA of the CDR3: TGTGCCAGCAGTTTATGGGCAGGGGGAAGGAACACTGAAGCTTTCTTT. Amino acid sequence: CASSLWAGGRNTEAFF. The V gene is TRBV27, the J gene TRBJ1-1; TRBD1 aligns across 7 bases. V shed 1 base, J shed 1 base, and the junction held 6 bases outside the gene matches. Germline-derived CDR1 and CDR2 are MNHEY and SMNVEV (reference sequence). This CDR3 has 16 amino acids.

To note about this clonotype: A much bigger clone sits one base away, suggesting this may be a read error. Written as DNA, the CDR3 is TGTGCCAGCTGGGCGGGGACAGATACGCAGTATTTT. Translating gives CASWAGTDTQYF. This rearrangement joins TRBV2 to TRBJ2-3; tentative D call: TRBD2 (6 bases). CDR1 SNHLY and CDR2 FYNNEI come from the germline V gene. V was cut by 8 bases and J by 3 bases, with 9 bases left in between. The CDR3 extends over 12 amino acids. The whole variable domain, remainder taken from reference TRBV2 and TRBJ2-3, is EPEVTQTPSHQVTQMGQEVILRCVPISNHLYFYWYRQILGQKVEFLVSFYNNEISEKSEIFDDQFSVERPDGSNFTLKIRSTKLEDSAMYFCASWAGTDTQYFGPGTRLTVL.

This chain uses TRBV5-1 with TRBJ1-1; D call uncertain. In germline, CDR1 is SGHRS, CDR2 YFSETQ. Between the trimmed V and J ends, which lost 1 base and 1 base, there was a span of 8 bases. The CDR3 sequence is 14 residues long. CDR3 in amino acids: CASSLPEQNTEAFF. The CDR3, as DNA: TGCGCCAGCAGCTTGCCAGAGCAGAACACTGAAGCTTTCTTT.

Remarks on this clonotype: A much larger clone is a single base away; this may be a read error. The chain links TRBV7-2 to TRBJ2-3; 9 bases align to TRBD2. The CDR3 contains 17 residues. Germline V gene data show CDR1 as SGHTA and CDR2 as FQGNSA. CDR3 sequence (DNA): TGTGCCAGCAGCTTATTGGCTAGCGGGATTAGCACAGATACGCTGTATTTT. It translates to CASSLLASGISTDTLYF. Combining the CDR3 with reference TRBV7-2 and TRBJ2-3 gives the whole variable domain GAGVSQSPSNKVTEKGKDVELRCDPISGHTALYWYRQSLGQGLEFLIYFQGNSAPDKSGLPSDRFSAERTGGSVSTLTIQRTQQEDSAVYLCASSLLASGISTDTLYFGPGTRLTVL.

The chain links TRBV5-1 to TRBJ2-4; D is undetermined. CDR1 is SGHRS, CDR2 YFSETQ, per germline. Trimming left V 0 bases short and J 0 bases short, with 4 bases between. This CDR3 contains 14 residues. This CDR3 reads CASSLDEAKNIQYF. For the CDR3, the DNA is TGCGCCAGCAGCTTGGATGAAGCCAAAAACATTCAGTACTTC.